The present TCR beta chain was sequenced within a study of cytomegalovirus exposure and HLA in healthy donors. As for the study in general: Previous work identified roughly 120 million unique TCR beta sequences from about 179 million T cells.

Study-level results: It was taken for granted in presence/absence analyses that sequencing depth across donors was roughly uniform. Reports credit the classifier with highly specific, highly sensitive diagnosis of cytomegalovirus status. Later, an analysis showed that TCR beta chains associated with HLA were more clonally expanded than others that were equally common.

PCR amplification relied on 60 Vbeta primers (plus 13 Jbeta primers). The table came from immunoSEQ multiplex PCR; TCRdb's copy has only in-frame clones and leaves some out. Here the sample spans about 160,000 clones, over 70% being singletons. Germline CDR1 and CDR2: MNHNY and SVGAGI (reference sequence). There are 12 residues in the CDR3. With 1 base removed from V and 8 bases from J, the gap between germline ends came to 8 bases. This clone was recorded only once. Its specificity is not known. Specimen: PBMCs. This TCR was recovered from a man younger than 30 in good health and CMV-seropositive. This chain joins TRBV6-6 and TRBJ1-1; D is possibly TRBD1 (6 bases). The DNA for the CDR3 is TGTGCCAGCAGTTACTGGACAGAAGAAGCTTTCTTT. Amino acids: CASSYWTEEAFF.